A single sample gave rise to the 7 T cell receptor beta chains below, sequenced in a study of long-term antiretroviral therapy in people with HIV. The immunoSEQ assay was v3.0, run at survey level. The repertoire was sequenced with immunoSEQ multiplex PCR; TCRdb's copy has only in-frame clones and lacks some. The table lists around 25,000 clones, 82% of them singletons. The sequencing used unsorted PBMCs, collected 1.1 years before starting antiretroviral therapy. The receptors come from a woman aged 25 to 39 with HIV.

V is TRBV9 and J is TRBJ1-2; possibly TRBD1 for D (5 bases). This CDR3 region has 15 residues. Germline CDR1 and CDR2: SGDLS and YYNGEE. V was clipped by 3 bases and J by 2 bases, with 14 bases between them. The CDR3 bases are TGTGCCAGCAGCGCCTACAGGCAACCCAACTATGGCTACACCTTC. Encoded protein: CASSAYRQPNYGYTF.

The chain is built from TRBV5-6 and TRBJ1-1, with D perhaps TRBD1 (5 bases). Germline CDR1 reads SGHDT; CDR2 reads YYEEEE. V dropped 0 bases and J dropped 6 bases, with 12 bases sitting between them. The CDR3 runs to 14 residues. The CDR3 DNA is TGTGCCAGCAGCTTGGAATACGGGGGAGCTGAAGCTTTCTTT. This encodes CASSLEYGGAEAFF. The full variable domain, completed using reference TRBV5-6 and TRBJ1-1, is DAGVTQSPTHLIKTRGQQVTLRCSPKSGHDTVSWYQQALGQGPQFIFQYYEEEERQRGNFPDRFSGHQFPNYSSELNVNALLLGDSALYLCASSLEYGGAEAFFGQGTRLTVV.

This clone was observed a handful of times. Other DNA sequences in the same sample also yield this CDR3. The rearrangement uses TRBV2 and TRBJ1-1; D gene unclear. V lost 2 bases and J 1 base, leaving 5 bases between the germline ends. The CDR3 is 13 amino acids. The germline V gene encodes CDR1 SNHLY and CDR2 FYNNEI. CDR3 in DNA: TGTGCCAGCAGTGAACTCGAGAACACTGAAGCTTTCTTT. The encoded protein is CASSELENTEAFF.

The CDR3 nucleotides read TGTGCTAGTGGACCCTACCCCGGGACAGGGGAGGACGCTTTCTTT. It is translated as CASGPYPGTGEDAFF. V usage is TRBV12-5 and J usage is TRBJ1-1; 10 bases align to TRBD1. J gave up 11 bases and V 6 bases, and 15 bases lay outside the gene matches. Germline lookup yields CDR1 LGHNT and CDR2 FRNRAP. This CDR3 is built from 15 residues.

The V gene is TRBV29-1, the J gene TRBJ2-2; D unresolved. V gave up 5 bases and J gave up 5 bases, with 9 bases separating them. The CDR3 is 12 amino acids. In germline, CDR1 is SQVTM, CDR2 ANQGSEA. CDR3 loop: CSVSTKTGELFF. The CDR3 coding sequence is TGCAGCGTTTCCACAAAAACCGGGGAGCTGTTTTTT.

The CDR3 DNA is TGTGCCAGCAGCCAGTTCGCTTTTGGGGGGCCTGACTATGGCTACACCTTC. This encodes CASSQFAFGGPDYGYTF. The chain joins TRBV4-2 to TRBJ1-2, with TRBD1 as a possible D gene (6 bases). This CDR3 spans 17 amino acids. From germline, CDR1 is LGHNA and CDR2 YNFKEQ. With 3 bases removed from V and 3 bases from J, the gap between germline ends came to 20 bases.

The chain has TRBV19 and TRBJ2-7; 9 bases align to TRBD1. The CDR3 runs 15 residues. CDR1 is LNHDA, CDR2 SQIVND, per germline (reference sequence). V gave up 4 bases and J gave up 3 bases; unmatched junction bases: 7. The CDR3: CASSTGTGRYYEQYF. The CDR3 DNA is TGTGCCAGTAGTACCGGGACAGGGAGGTACTACGAGCAGTACTTC.